A single sample is the source of the 9 T cell receptor beta chains below, sequenced in a study of early stage breast cancer tumors. Assay used: immunoSEQ multiplex PCR; TCRdb lists only in-frame clones, some missing. Of just under 30,000 clones in the sample, about 83% were seen once. Input material: blood. The receptors here all came from a person aged 45-60 years with breast cancer.

This chain uses TRBV7-3 with TRBJ2-7; possible D gene TRBD2, 6 bases. Germline lookup yields CDR1 SGHTA and CDR2 FQGTGA. Trimming removed 3 bases at V and 3 bases at J, with 12 bases between. This CDR3 region has 14 residues. CDR3 protein: CASSLGGTGYEQYF. The CDR3 nucleotides are TGTGCCAGCAGCTTGGGGGGAACGGGCTACGAGCAGTACTTC.

The chain recombines TRBV7-2 with TRBJ2-5; 9 bases are a match to TRBD2. The CDR3 is 14 amino acids. CDR1 is SGHTA and CDR2 is FQGNSA in the germline V gene. J lost 5 bases, V lost 3 bases, and 4 bases had no gene match. The CDR3 loop is CASSLSGRWETQYF. In nucleotides, the CDR3 is TGTGCCAGCAGCTTGAGCGGGAGGTGGGAGACCCAGTACTTC.

V usage is TRBV6-5 and J usage is TRBJ2-6; D uncertain. The V end was cut by 8 bases, the J end by 6 bases, with 11 bases between. The CDR3 is made up of 13 amino acids. Germline lookup yields CDR1 MNHEY and CDR2 SVGAGI. CDR3: CASGSPPANVLTF. Written as DNA, the CDR3 is TGTGCCAGCGGTAGCCCCCCGGCCAACGTCCTGACTTTC.

CDR3 loop: CASSKARTSGTHEQYF. Here the CDR3 DNA reads TGTGCCAGCAGCAAAGCGAGGACTAGCGGGACCCACGAGCAGTACTTC. The rearrangement links TRBV21-1 to TRBJ2-7; TRBD2 is the table's D call and was not checked against the DNA. TRBV21-1 is termed a pseudogene. The CDR3 length is 16 residues.

The chain links TRBV11-3 to TRBJ2-3; TRBD1 might be the D (6 bases). The V and J ends lost 0 bases and 6 bases respectively, with 7 bases between them. Germline CDR1 reads SGHNT; CDR2 reads YENEEA. This CDR3 comprises 13 residues. Here the CDR3 DNA reads TGTGCCAGCAGCTTAGAGGGGGCGGATACGCAGTATTTT. This translates into CASSLEGADTQYF. Full variable domain (remainder filled in from reference TRBV11-3 and TRBJ2-3): EAGVVQSPRYKIIEKKQPVAFWCNPISGHNTLYWYLQNLGQGPELLIRYENEEAVDDSQLPKDRFSAERLKGVDSTLKIQPAELGDSAVYLCASSLEGADTQYFGPGTRLTVL.

This rearrangement joins TRBV4-1 to TRBJ2-3; no firm D call. CDR1 and CDR2 (germline): MGHRA, YSYEKL. Trimming pared 2 bases from V and 2 bases from J, leaving 5 bases between. The CDR3 sequence is 13 residues long. The CDR3 here is CASSQINTDTQYF. The CDR3 DNA sequence: TGCGCCAGCAGCCAAATAAACACAGATACGCAGTATTTT.

The CDR3 loop is CASSKRQGSGYTF. The CDR3 DNA reads as TGTGCCAGTAGTAAAAGACAGGGTAGTGGCTACACCTTC. The V and J genes are TRBV19 and TRBJ1-2, with 7 bases aligning to TRBD1. Germline V gene data show CDR1 as LNHDA and CDR2 as SQIVND (reference sequence). This CDR3 contains 13 residues. The V gene end was trimmed by 4 bases and the J gene end by 7 bases; junction bases not matched to a gene: 6.

The rearrangement joins TRBV11-2 to TRBJ2-1; TRBD2 might be the D (5 bases). V was pared by 1 base and J by 7 bases, with 11 bases between. The CDR3 spans 14 residues. Germline-derived CDR1 and CDR2 are SGHAT and FQNNGV. The CDR3 DNA is TGTGCCAGCAGCTTAGTAGAGGGAGAGAATGAGCAGTTCTTC. Its translation is CASSLVEGENEQFF.

Regarding this clone: The sample carries other DNA sequences with the same CDR3. This chain joins TRBV6-6 and TRBJ2-7; D perhaps matches TRBD1 (6 bases). V was clipped by 2 bases and J by 2 bases, with 16 bases between them. The CDR3 has 16 amino acids. Germline assignment: CDR1 MNHNY and CDR2 SVGAGI (reference sequence). CDR3 in amino acids: CASSYAVGQGTYEQYF. The CDR3 DNA is TGTGCCAGCAGTTACGCCGTGGGACAAGGAACCTACGAGCAGTACTTC.